The T cell receptor (beta chain) under discussion was sequenced for a study of blood T cell repertoires in COVID-19. The sample holds one count of this clone. This CDR3 has 14 residues. The V and J ends lost 3 bases and 9 bases respectively, with 15 bases between them. In germline, CDR1 is MNHEY, CDR2 SMNVEV (reference sequence). Assay used: immunoSEQ multiplex PCR; TCRdb lists only in-frame clones, some missing. The repertoire has 190,000 or so clones, almost 85% of them found once; the top ten carry about 6.9%. This sequence was found in a human donor with acute or convalescent COVID-19. The donor label of this sample is uncertain. The sequencing sample was made of peripheral blood. This rearrangement joins TRBV27 to TRBJ1-5, with D unclear. The CDR3 coding sequence is TGTGCCAGCAGTTTTGGGCAAGGTCGTGGGCCCCAGCATTTT. Protein sequence: CASSFGQGRGPQHF.